These 17 T cell receptor beta chains share one sample of origin, sequenced in a study of identical twins (dated by TCRdb to 2016 to 2017). To prepare the library, 5' RACE was applied. Sequencing was performed on an Illumina HiSeq 2000. TCRdb trimmed the raw reads at Q25, called clones with MiXCR and kept productive beta chains. Identical CDR3 protein sequences are pooled into one entry, listed with their most common genes and DNA. The sample table lists about 500,000 distinct CDR3 sequences, 13% to 15% of them with a count of one. The ten most abundant clones make up approximately 0.9% of the sample. Separately, the same data were catalogued under a study of yellow fever vaccine responses in identical twins.

Sample: CD4+ T cells sorted from blood. The receptors shown here come from a woman aged 18-29 years in good health.

This clonotype was picked up a small number of times. This may be a read error: a much more frequent sequence differs by one nucleotide. The gene calls are TRBV6-1 and TRBJ1-2; D is perhaps TRBD1 (5 bases). The CDR3 spans 13 residues. Germline-derived CDR1 and CDR2 are MNHNS and SASEGT. V lost 3 bases and J 2 bases, leaving 7 bases between the germline ends. CDR3 protein: CASSEAGNYGYTF. In nucleotides, the CDR3 is TGTGCCAGCAGTGAGGCAGGGAACTATGGCTACACCTTC.

This clonotype was recorded a few times. The genes are TRBV5-4 and TRBJ2-7; weak D call: TRBD1 (5 bases). This CDR3 region has 16 residues. The germline V gene encodes CDR1 SGHNT and CDR2 YYREEE (reference sequence). Trimming removed 1 base at V and 3 bases at J, with 17 bases between. The CDR3 region is CASSLRAAPQGYEQYF. The CDR3 DNA reads as TGTGCCAGCAGCTTGCGAGCCGCTCCGCAGGGCTACGAGCAGTACTTC.

This clonotype has only a few counts. The chain links TRBV5-1 to TRBJ2-5; D might be TRBD1 (8 bases). Deletions cut 4 bases from V and 3 bases from J, with 22 bases between. The CDR3 runs to 17 residues. Per germline, CDR1 SGHRS and CDR2 YFSETQ. Here the CDR3 DNA reads TGCGCCAGCAGCCCCTTCGGACAGGGAGGGAGCAAAGAGACCCAGTACTTC. It codes for CASSPFGQGGSKETQYF.

V and J are TRBV5-5 and TRBJ2-3; 16 nucleotides line up with TRBD2. Germline loops: CDR1 SGHKS, CDR2 YYEKEE (reference sequence). V lost 4 bases, J lost 4 bases, and 3 bases stayed unmatched. The CDR3 totals 16 residues. CDR3 sequence: CASSKGLAGGPDTQYF. The CDR3 region has the DNA TGTGCCAGCAGCAAGGGACTAGCGGGGGGGCCAGATACGCAGTATTTT.

This clonotype was observed at least ten times. The chain links TRBV11-2 to TRBJ2-7, with D tentatively TRBD1 (6 bases). The CDR3 runs to 15 residues. The germline V and J ends were trimmed by 1 base and 2 bases, with 12 bases remaining between them. Germline-derived CDR1 and CDR2 are SGHAT and FQNNGV. CDR3 bases: TGTGCCAGCAGCTTAGTAGGGGGAGCAGCCTACGAGCAGTACTTC. Its translation: CASSLVGGAAYEQYF.

The V gene is TRBV6-6, the J gene TRBJ2-7, with D perhaps matching TRBD1 (5 bases). V was trimmed by 11 bases and J by 3 bases, leaving 17 bases between them. The germline V gene has CDR1 MNHNY and CDR2 SVGAGI (reference sequence). The CDR3 loop spans 13 amino acids. For the CDR3, the DNA is TGTGCCGCCGGCTCAGGGTCGAACTACGAGCAGTACTTC. It specifies CAAGSGSNYEQYF.

The chain recombines TRBV4-2 with TRBJ2-1; D may correspond to TRBD1 or TRBD2 (5 bases each). Germline V gene sequence: CDR1 LGHNA, CDR2 YNFKEQ. Trimming cost V 3 bases and J 0 bases, with 15 bases left between them. This CDR3 is built from 17 residues. CDR3 DNA sequence: TGTGCCAGCAGCCAGTATGGGGGAGCGAGCTCCTACAATGAGCAGTTCTTC. Encoded protein: CASSQYGGASSYNEQFF.

This clonotype was picked up many times. V is TRBV29-1 and J is TRBJ2-7, with 10 bases aligning to TRBD1. From germline, CDR1 is SQVTM and CDR2 ANQGSEA. The CDR3 length is 13 residues. V shed 6 bases, J shed 6 bases, and the junction held 8 bases outside the gene matches. CDR3: CSVARTGGVEQYF. DNA for the CDR3: TGCAGCGTGGCGCGGACAGGGGGGGTCGAGCAGTACTTC.

This clonotype was detected only a few times. The J gene is TRBJ1-1, the V gene TRBV7-9; D gene ambiguous. The CDR3 length is 13 residues. The V gene lost 5 bases and the J gene lost 5 bases, with 12 bases spanning the gap. The germline gives CDR1 SEHNR, CDR2 FQNEAQ (reference sequence). The CDR3 region is CASSPGQWTEAFF. The DNA for the CDR3 is TGTGCCAGCAGCCCCGGCCAGTGGACTGAAGCTTTCTTT.

Many counts were recorded for this clonotype. This chain links TRBV7-2 with TRBJ2-1; 7 nucleotides align to TRBD1. The junction had 13 bases not matched to a gene; V was cut back by 5 bases and J by 15 bases. Germline assignment: CDR1 SGHTA and CDR2 FQGNSA. The CDR3 is made up of 13 amino acids. CDR3: CASSPDYRTGGFF. In nucleotides, the CDR3 is TGTGCCAGCAGCCCCGACTACCGGACAGGAGGGTTCTTC. The full variable domain, its missing parts supplied by reference TRBV7-2 and TRBJ2-1, is GAGVSQSPSNKVTEKGKDVELRCDPISGHTALYWYRQSLGQGLEFLIYFQGNSAPDKSGLPSDRFSAERTGGSVSTLTIQRTQQEDSAVYLCASSPDYRTGGFFGPGTRLTVL.

The chain is built from TRBV12-3 or TRBV12-4 and TRBJ2-5, with D possibly matching TRBD1 (8 bases). V lost 6 bases and J lost 1, with 21 bases in between. The CDR3 has 17 amino acids. CDR3 loop: CASSQYRGGRAQETQYF. In DNA form, the CDR3 reads TGTGCCAGCAGCCAATACAGGGGGGGGAGGGCCCAAGAGACCCAGTACTTC.

This clonotype appeared a few times. The V call is TRBV2, the J call TRBJ2-1; the match to TRBD2 covers 7 bases. Per germline, CDR1 SNHLY and CDR2 FYNNEI. Trimming cost V 7 bases and J 1 base; bases outside gene matches: 4. The CDR3 is 14 amino acids. The CDR3 here is CASMGRGSYNEQFF. DNA of the CDR3: TGTGCCAGCATGGGGAGGGGTTCCTACAATGAGCAGTTCTTC.

This clonotype showed up just a few times. The chain is built from TRBV20-1 and TRBJ2-7, with TRBD1 as a possible D gene (5 bases). The germline V gene encodes CDR1 DFQATT and CDR2 SNEGSKA (reference sequence). The CDR3 is made up of 16 amino acids. V lost 2 bases to trimming and J lost 0 bases, with 17 bases between them. CDR3 sequence: CSARNILPGLSYEQYF. The CDR3, as DNA: TGCAGTGCTAGAAACATCCTCCCAGGGCTCTCCTACGAGCAGTACTTC.

This clonotype was seen ten or more times. V gene TRBV4-2 combines with J gene TRBJ2-2, with TRBD1 matching 7 bases. The germline V gene has CDR1 LGHNA and CDR2 YNFKEQ. The junction had 0 bases not matched to a gene; V was cut back by 1 base and J by 1 base. This CDR3 is built from 15 residues. The CDR3 DNA reads TGTGCCAGCAGCCAAGGACAGGGGAACACCGGGGAGCTGTTTTTT. This translates into CASSQGQGNTGELFF.

The chain is built from TRBV6-5 and TRBJ2-7; TRBD1 aligns across 8 bases. CDR1 is MNHEY and CDR2 is SVGAGI in the germline V gene. CDR3 length equals 12 residues. J gave up 10 bases and V 2 bases, and 4 bases lay outside the gene matches. The DNA of the CDR3 is TGTGCCAGCAGTTACCCGACAGGGGAACAGTACTTC. Translation: CASSYPTGEQYF.

The V and J genes are TRBV18 and TRBJ1-2; 7 bases match TRBD1. V lost 4 bases, J lost 3 bases, and 5 bases stayed unmatched. There are 14 residues in the CDR3. In germline, CDR1 is KGHSH, CDR2 LQKENI. The CDR3 DNA follows: TGTGCCAGCTCACTCTCGGGACAGCACTATGGCTACACCTTC. Protein product: CASSLSGQHYGYTF.

This clonotype showed up many times. The rearrangement joins TRBV28 to TRBJ2-1, with TRBD2 identical over 10 bases. Trimming took 4 bases from V and 0 from J; bases not matched to a gene: 3. The germline V gene has CDR1 MDHEN and CDR2 SYDVKM. This CDR3 spans 16 amino acids. The CDR3 DNA is TGTGCCAGCAGTTCCACTAGCGGGACCTCCTACAATGAGCAGTTCTTC. The encoded protein is CASSSTSGTSYNEQFF. The variable domain in full, completed from reference TRBV28 and TRBJ2-1, reads DVKVTQSSRYLVKRTGEKVFLECVQDMDHENMFWYRQDPGLGLRLIYFSYDVKMKEKGDIPEGYSVSREKKERFSLILESASTNQTSMYLCASSSTSGTSYNEQFFGPGTRLTVL.